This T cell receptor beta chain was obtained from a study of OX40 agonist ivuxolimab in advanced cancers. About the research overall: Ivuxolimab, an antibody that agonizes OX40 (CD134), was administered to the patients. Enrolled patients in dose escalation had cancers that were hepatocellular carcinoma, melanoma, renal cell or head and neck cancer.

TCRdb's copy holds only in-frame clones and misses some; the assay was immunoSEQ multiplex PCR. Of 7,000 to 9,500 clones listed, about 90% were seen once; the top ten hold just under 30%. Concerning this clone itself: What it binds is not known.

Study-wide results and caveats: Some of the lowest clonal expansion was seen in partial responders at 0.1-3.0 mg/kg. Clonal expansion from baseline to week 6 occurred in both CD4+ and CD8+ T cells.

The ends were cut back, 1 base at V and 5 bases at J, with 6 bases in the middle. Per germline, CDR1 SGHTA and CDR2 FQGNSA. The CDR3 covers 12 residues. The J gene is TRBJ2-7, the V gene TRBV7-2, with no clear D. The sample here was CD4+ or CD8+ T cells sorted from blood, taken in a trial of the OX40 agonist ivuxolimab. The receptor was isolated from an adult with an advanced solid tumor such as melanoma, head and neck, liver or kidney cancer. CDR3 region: CASSLVANEQYF. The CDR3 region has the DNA TGTGCCAGCAGCTTAGTAGCTAACGAGCAGTACTTC.